These 10 T cell receptor beta chains share one sample of origin, sequenced in a study of blood T cells in healthy people across ages. A sample-barcoded 5' primer and a J-beta primer mix were used in a second PCR of roughly 7 to 11 cycles. TCRdb called the 5' RACE reads again in MiXCR, with one record for every CDR3 protein. The sample lists some 730,000 distinct CDR3 sequences, 22% occurring once. The material sequenced was blood. The source is a man between 65 and 85 years old in good health.

With regard to this clonotype: This may arise from a read error, as a much more abundant clone is one base away. The V call is TRBV10-3, the J call TRBJ2-5; D gene uncertain. The DNA end is more similar to TRBJ2-7, so the J call may be wrong. This CDR3 region has 14 residues. Germline values: CDR1 ENHRY, CDR2 SYGVKD. The CDR3 reads CATSPGLIPYEQYV. As DNA, the CDR3 is TGTGCCACCTCCCCGGGCCTCATCCCCTACGAGCAGTACGTC.

This clonotype was observed a handful of times. The V and J genes are TRBV28 and TRBJ2-1; TRBD2 agrees at 10 bases. This CDR3 contains 14 residues. Trimming took 3 bases from V and 10 from J; bases not matched to a gene: 6. The germline V gene encodes CDR1 MDHEN and CDR2 SYDVKM. In DNA form, the CDR3 reads TGTGCCAGCAGTTTGTCTCTAGCGGGGGTAGAGCAGTTCTTC. This sequence encodes CASSLSLAGVEQFF. The full variable domain, rest sourced from reference TRBV28 and TRBJ2-1, is DVKVTQSSRYLVKRTGEKVFLECVQDMDHENMFWYRQDPGLGLRLIYFSYDVKMKEKGDIPEGYSVSREKKERFSLILESASTNQTSMYLCASSLSLAGVEQFFGPGTRLTVL.

This clonotype was seen a few times. The V and J genes are TRBV12-3 or TRBV12-4 and TRBJ1-2; D is possibly TRBD1 (5 bases). The CDR3 covers 12 residues. V dropped 6 bases and J dropped 4 bases, with 9 bases sitting between them. The CDR3 here is CASSYTGYGYTF. The CDR3 DNA follows: TGTGCCAGCAGCTACACAGGCTATGGCTACACCTTC.

This clonotype was observed a handful of times. The V call is TRBV3-1, the J call TRBJ1-1, with D possibly being TRBD1 (5 bases). Germline V gives CDR1 LGHDT, CDR2 YNNKEL (reference sequence). The length of the CDR3 is 15 residues. Trimming shortened V by 1 base and J by 1 base, and 10 bases separated the two germline ends. CDR3: CASSQALRGNTEAFF. Here the CDR3 DNA reads TGTGCCAGCAGCCAAGCCCTGAGGGGGAACACTGAAGCTTTCTTT.

A few counts support this clonotype. This chain connects TRBV29-1 to TRBJ1-2; D perhaps matches TRBD1 (6 bases). The CDR3 has 12 residues. Trimming removed 6 bases from V and 4 bases from J, with 12 bases in between. Per germline, CDR1 SQVTM and CDR2 ANQGSEA. The CDR3 DNA sequence: TGCAGCGTGGCAGGACAGCCCTATGGCTACACCTTC. Translation: CSVAGQPYGYTF.

This clonotype occurred a few times. The CDR3 nucleotides read TGCGCCAGCAGCTTGGGGGAGTTCCTTTCACCCCTCCACTTT. Protein product: CASSLGEFLSPLHF. V gene TRBV5-1 combines with J gene TRBJ1-6; no clear D. V was trimmed by 0 bases and J by 9 bases, leaving 10 bases between them. The CDR3 loop spans 14 amino acids. Germline CDR1 and CDR2: SGHRS and YFSETQ.

The V gene is TRBV12-3 or TRBV12-4, the J gene TRBJ2-3, with 9 positions matching TRBD2. The CDR3 has 15 amino acids. The J segment lost 0 bases and the V segment lost 6 bases, leaving 4 bases of the junction unmatched. The CDR3 DNA reads as TGTGCCAGCAGCACCGCGGGGGGGAGCACAGATACGCAGTATTTT. Translated: CASSTAGGSTDTQYF.

This clonotype has more than one count but fewer than ten. This sequence joins TRBV19 and TRBJ1-1; 7 nucleotides agree with TRBD1. Trimming took 1 base from V and 5 from J; bases not matched to a gene: 7. Germline values: CDR1 LNHDA, CDR2 SQIVND (reference sequence). CDR3 length: 15 amino acids. The CDR3 region is CASSIARGGATEAFF. DNA of the CDR3: TGTGCCAGTAGTATAGCGAGAGGGGGCGCGACTGAAGCTTTCTTT.

This chain connects TRBV6-2 or TRBV6-3 to TRBJ2-5; D is perhaps TRBD2 (6 bases). This CDR3 has 16 amino acids. Germline V gives CDR1 MNHEY, CDR2 SVGEGT. The germline V and J ends were trimmed by 2 bases and 3 bases, with 16 bases remaining between them. DNA of the CDR3: TGTGCCAGCAGTTACGGTATAGCGGAGAGGGAAGAGACCCAGTACTTC. Translation: CASSYGIAEREETQYF.

This clonotype was detected a few times. The gene calls are TRBV11-2 and TRBJ1-5; no definite D call. The germline V and J ends were trimmed by 5 bases and 0 bases, with 14 bases remaining between them. CDR1 is SGHAT, CDR2 FQNNGV, per germline. The CDR3 covers 16 residues. The CDR3 sequence: CASSKGQWGSNQPQHF. In DNA, the CDR3 is TGTGCCAGCAGCAAAGGGCAGTGGGGTAGCAATCAGCCCCAGCATTTT.